This TCR beta chain came from a study of blood T cell repertoires in COVID-19. Study information: Italy, Spain and the United States were the sources of the convalescent and acute COVID-19 samples.

Data came from immunoSEQ multiplex PCR; TCRdb stores just in-frame clones and leaves some out. The sample records roughly 400,000 clones, around 91% being singletons. This clone was found a few times. Source material: PBMCs or T cells enriched from blood (not recorded which). The receptor comes from a man in his thirties or forties who had recovered from COVID-19.

For the CDR3, the DNA is TGCAGTGCTAGTGGACAGAGTTATAATTCACCCCTCCACTTT. Translating gives CSASGQSYNSPLHF. V is TRBV20-1 and J is TRBJ1-6; a weak D match, TRBD1 (6 bases). CDR1 is DFQATT, CDR2 SNEGSKA, per germline (reference sequence). The CDR3 spans 14 residues. V lost 3 bases and J lost 4, with 10 bases in between.